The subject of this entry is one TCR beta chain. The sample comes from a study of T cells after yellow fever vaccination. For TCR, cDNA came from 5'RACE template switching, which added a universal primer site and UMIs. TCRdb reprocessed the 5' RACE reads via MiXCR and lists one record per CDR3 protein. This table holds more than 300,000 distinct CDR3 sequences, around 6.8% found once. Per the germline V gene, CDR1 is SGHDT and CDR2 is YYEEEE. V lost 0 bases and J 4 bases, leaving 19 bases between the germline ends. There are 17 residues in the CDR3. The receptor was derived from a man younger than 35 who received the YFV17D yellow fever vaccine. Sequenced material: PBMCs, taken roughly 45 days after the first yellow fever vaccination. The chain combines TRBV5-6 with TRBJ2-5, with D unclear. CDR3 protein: CASSLGRDWLWVETQYF. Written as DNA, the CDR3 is TGTGCCAGCAGCTTGGGTAGAGACTGGCTCTGGGTAGAGACCCAGTACTTC.